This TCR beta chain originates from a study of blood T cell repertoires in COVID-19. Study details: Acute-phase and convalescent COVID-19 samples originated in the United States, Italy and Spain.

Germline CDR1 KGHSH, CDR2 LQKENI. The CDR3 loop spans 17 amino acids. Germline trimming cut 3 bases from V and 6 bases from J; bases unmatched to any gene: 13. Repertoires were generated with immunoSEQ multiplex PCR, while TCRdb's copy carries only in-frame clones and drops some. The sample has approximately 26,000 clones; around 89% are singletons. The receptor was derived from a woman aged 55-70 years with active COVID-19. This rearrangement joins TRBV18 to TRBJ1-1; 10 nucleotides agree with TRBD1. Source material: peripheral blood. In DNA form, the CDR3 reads TGTGCCAGCTCACCGGGACAGGGGTTTTCAGTACGCTCTGAAGCTTTCTTT. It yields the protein CASSPGQGFSVRSEAFF.